These T cell receptor beta chains were read from a single sample in a study of CD8 T cells in Susac syndrome. Each CDR3 protein gets one entry after TCRdb re-called the immunoSEQ multiplex PCR reads with MiXCR. The table lists approximately 150,000 distinct CDR3 sequences, 90% to 95% of them singletons. Sequencing was performed on CD4+ T cells from PBMCs. The receptors here all came from a human donor in good health. CDR3s include the opening cysteine and the closing phenylalanine or tryptophan. The D gene is left open where the match is weak. Size tells how often a clone was seen (once, few, many) or the class of an expanded clone, and some rows leave it out.

CDR3aa	CDR3nt	abundance	j_gene	v_gene	d_gene
CASSLDRELYEQYF	TGCGCCAGCAGCTTGGACAGGGAATTATACGAGCAGTACTTC	NA	TRBJ2-7	TRBV5-1	NA
CASRGTSGGAGEQFF	TGTGCCAGCAGGGGGACTAGCGGGGGCGCGGGTGAGCAGTTCTTC	once	TRBJ2-1	TRBV12-3/TRBV12-4	TRBD2
CASSQLGQGVKTQYF	TGCGCCAGCAGCCAACTGGGACAGGGGGTAAAGACCCAGTACTTC	NA	TRBJ2-5	TRBV4-1	TRBD1
CAISESSTTNTGELFF	TGTGCCATCAGTGAGTCATCCACCACGAACACCGGGGAGCTGTTTTTT	NA	TRBJ2-2	TRBV10-3	NA
CSAGSGGGDGYTF	TGCAGTGCGGGGTCGGGGGGCGGCGATGGCTACACCTTC	NA	TRBJ1-2	TRBV20-1	NA
CSAWTSGIGAGMYEQYF	TGCAGCGCCTGGACTAGCGGAATAGGAGCGGGTATGTACGAGCAGTACTTC	NA	TRBJ2-7	TRBV29-1	TRBD2
CAISRLDTVKSEQYF	TGTGCCATCAGCCGTTTGGACACGGTAAAGTCGGAGCAGTACTTC	NA	TRBJ2-7	TRBV10-3	NA
CASSQGGFYEQYF	TGCGCCAGCAGCCAAGGAGGGTTCTACGAGCAGTACTTC	few	TRBJ2-7	TRBV4-3	NA
CATAGAYEQYF	TGTGCCACCGCTGGGGCCTACGAGCAGTACTTC	NA	TRBJ2-7	TRBV10-3	NA
CASSFRAYRGPNYGYTF	TGTGCCAGCAGTTTCAGGGCCTACAGGGGACCAAACTATGGCTACACCTTC	once	TRBJ1-2	TRBV28	TRBD1
CASRPRGSGETQYF	TGTGCCAGCAGACCCCGGGGCTCGGGGGAGACCCAGTACTTC	NA	TRBJ2-5	TRBV6-5	NA
CASSIGSQQMVF	TGTGCCAGTAGTATCGGATCTCAACAGATGGTCTTC	NA	TRBJ2-1	TRBV19	NA
CASRKGQGENEQFF	TGTGCCAGCAGGAAAGGACAGGGGGAAAATGAGCAGTTCTTC	NA	TRBJ2-1	TRBV12-3/TRBV12-4	TRBD1
CAWSVPGQPHYGYTF	TGTGCCTGGAGTGTCCCTGGACAGCCCCATTATGGCTACACCTTC	NA	TRBJ1-2	TRBV30	NA
CASSLGTGVNSPLHF	TGTGCCAGCAGCTTGGGGACAGGGGTCAATTCACCCCTCCACTTT	NA	TRBJ1-6	TRBV5-5	TRBD1
CASSIQSRDRGNIQYF	TGTGCCAGTAGTATACAATCACGGGACAGAGGGAACATTCAGTACTTC	NA	TRBJ2-4	TRBV19	TRBD1
CATSLGDTQYF	TGTGCCACCTCTCTCGGAGATACGCAGTATTTT	NA	TRBJ2-3	TRBV19	NA
CASSRTGGTSGSYEQYF	TGTGCCAGCAGTCGGACAGGGGGAACTAGCGGCTCCTACGAGCAGTACTTC	NA	TRBJ2-7	TRBV27	TRBD1
CSAMSNQPQHF	TGCAGTGCTATGAGCAATCAGCCCCAGCATTTT	NA	TRBJ1-5	TRBV20-1	NA
CASSYRWYLETQYF	TGTGCCAGCAGTTACCGGTGGTATCTGGAGACCCAGTACTTC	NA	TRBJ2-5	TRBV6-5	NA
CASSLGGAAGANVLTF	TGTGCCAGCAGTTTAGGGGGCGCGGCTGGGGCCAACGTCCTGACTTTC	NA	TRBJ2-6	TRBV28	NA
CASSFSRGSYEQYF	TGCGCCAGCAGCTTTTCACGCGGCTCCTACGAGCAGTACTTC	NA	TRBJ2-7	TRBV5-1	NA
CSASGGAVLGGELFF	TGCAGTGCTAGTGGCGGGGCGGTCTTGGGCGGGGAGCTGTTTTTT	NA	TRBJ2-2	TRBV20-1	NA
CATSGVGTGGANTGELFF	TGTGCCACCAGTGGGGTGGGGACAGGGGGCGCGAACACCGGGGAGCTGTTTTTT	NA	TRBJ2-2	TRBV24-1	TRBD1
CASSFTGFSNQPQHF	TGTGCCAGCAGTTTCACCGGGTTCAGCAATCAGCCCCAGCATTTT	NA	TRBJ1-5	TRBV12-3/TRBV12-4	NA
CASSRQDQPYEQYF	TGTGCCAGCAGTCGACAGGACCAACCCTACGAGCAGTACTTC	NA	TRBJ2-7	TRBV6-2/TRBV6-3	NA
CASSPEYRAKNIQYF	TGCGCCAGCAGCCCGGAATACCGTGCCAAAAACATTCAGTACTTC	NA	TRBJ2-4	TRBV4-3	NA
CASSQGQGGETQYF	TGCGCCAGCAGCCAAGGGCAGGGAGGGGAGACCCAGTACTTC	few	TRBJ2-5	TRBV4-3	TRBD2
CASSLLNTEAFF	TGTGCCAGCAGTTTGTTGAACACTGAAGCTTTCTTT	few	TRBJ1-1	TRBV28	NA
CASSLATEAFF	TGTGCCAGCAGCCTGGCGACTGAAGCTTTCTTT	NA	TRBJ1-1	TRBV28	NA
CASSRTRTEEFLYEQYF	TGCGCCAGCAGCCGGACCCGGACAGAGGAGTTTTTATACGAGCAGTACTTC	once	TRBJ2-7	TRBV5-1	NA
CASSSQGGDTEAFF	TGTGCCAGCAGCTCACAGGGAGGGGACACTGAAGCTTTCTTT	NA	TRBJ1-1	TRBV7-8	NA
CASSPRDGTSYGYTF	TGTGCCAGCTCACCACGAGACGGGACGTCCTATGGCTACACCTTC	once	TRBJ1-2	TRBV18	NA
CASSLNGLANEQFF	TGTGCCAGCAGCTTAAACGGACTAGCAAATGAGCAGTTCTTC	NA	TRBJ2-1	TRBV7-8	TRBD2
CASSVIGQGYTGELFF	TGTGCCAGCAGCGTAATCGGACAGGGGTACACCGGGGAGCTGTTTTTT	NA	TRBJ2-2	TRBV9	TRBD1
CASSFGTGVFFNYGYTF	TGCGCCAGCAGCTTCGGGACAGGGGTCTTTTTTAACTATGGCTACACCTTC	NA	TRBJ1-2	TRBV5-1	TRBD1
CASSSGPGQGNFYEQYF	TGTGCCAGCAGTTCCGGCCCGGGACAGGGAAATTTCTACGAGCAGTACTTC	NA	TRBJ2-7	TRBV28	TRBD1
CASSLPVGGTEKLFF	TGTGCCAGCAGCTTACCTGTGGGCGGCACTGAAAAACTGTTTTTT	NA	TRBJ1-4	TRBV7-9	NA
CASSQERFGYGYTF	TGCGCCAGCAGCCAAGAGAGGTTTGGCTATGGCTACACCTTC	NA	TRBJ1-2	TRBV4-1	NA
CSARVPGEWKGTEAFF	TGCAGTGCTAGGGTTCCAGGGGAGTGGAAGGGTACTGAAGCTTTCTTT	NA	TRBJ1-1	TRBV20-1	NA
CASSVEAGVSEQFF	TGTGCCAGCAGTGTTGAAGCGGGAGTATCTGAGCAGTTCTTC	once	TRBJ2-1	TRBV6-4	TRBD2
CASSLAGYSTDTQYF	TGCGCCAGCAGCTTGGCTGGGTATAGCACAGATACGCAGTATTTT	NA	TRBJ2-3	TRBV5-1	NA
CASSLAEGGGEQYF	TGTGCCAGCAGCTTGGCTGAAGGTGGGGGCGAGCAGTACTTC	NA	TRBJ2-7	TRBV5-8	NA
CASSVDRDTGELFF	TGCGCCAGCAGCGTGGACAGGGATACCGGGGAGCTGTTTTTT	NA	TRBJ2-2	TRBV5-1	TRBD1
CASSLELDNEQFF	TGCGCCAGCAGCTTGGAATTAGACAATGAGCAGTTCTTC	NA	TRBJ2-1	TRBV5-1	NA
CASSLLDRETQYF	TGTGCCAGCAGTTTATTAGATCGAGAGACCCAGTACTTC	NA	TRBJ2-5	TRBV27	NA
CASSRPDIGDQPQHF	TGTGCCAGCAGTCGGCCGGACATAGGGGATCAGCCCCAGCATTTT	once	TRBJ1-5	TRBV12-3/TRBV12-4	NA
CASSLIASYNEQFF	TGCGCCAGCAGCCTGATAGCGTCCTACAATGAGCAGTTCTTC	NA	TRBJ2-1	TRBV5-1	NA
CASSLATIQYF	TGTGCCAGCAGCTTGGCGACTATTCAGTACTTC	NA	TRBJ2-4	TRBV5-6	NA
CASSIQSNPITEAFF	TGTGCCAGTAGTATACAGTCCAACCCAATAACTGAAGCTTTCTTT	NA	TRBJ1-1	TRBV19	NA
CASSQGWGYEQYF	TGTGCCAGCAGCCAAGGGTGGGGTTACGAGCAGTACTTC	NA	TRBJ2-7	TRBV27	NA
CASSSFYGYTF	TGTGCCAGCAGCTCCTTCTATGGCTACACCTTC	NA	TRBJ1-2	TRBV5-4	NA
CASSYDRALTGTEAFF	TGTGCCAGCAGTTATGACAGGGCCCTCACCGGAACTGAAGCTTTCTTT	NA	TRBJ1-1	TRBV5-6	TRBD1
CASSLASRGSYEQYF	TGTGCCAGCAGCTTAGCGTCCAGGGGCTCCTACGAGCAGTACTTC	NA	TRBJ2-7	TRBV7-8	NA